One sample yielded the 27 T cell receptor beta chains listed below, sequenced in a study of blood T cell repertoires in COVID-19. Data came from immunoSEQ multiplex PCR; TCRdb stores just in-frame clones and leaves some out. The data contain some 350,000 clones, 85% to 90% of them singletons. Sequenced: peripheral blood. The source is a young man with active or convalescent COVID-19.

The sample holds one count of this clone. This chain uses TRBV3-1 (or the pseudogene TRBV3-2) with TRBJ1-5; weak D call: TRBD1 (6 bases). Germline assignment: CDR1 LGHDT and CDR2 YNNKEL (reference sequence). The CDR3 has 15 amino acids. Trimming removed 0 bases at V and 5 bases at J, with 11 bases between. CDR3 bases: TGTGCCAGCAGCCAAGATGCGGGGGCGCATCAGCCCCAGCATTTT. Amino acid sequence: CASSQDAGAHQPQHF.

This rearrangement joins TRBV11-2 to TRBJ2-2, with D hard to call. CDR3 length equals 14 residues. Germline CDR1 reads SGHAT; CDR2 reads FQNNGV. Trimming removed 5 bases at V and 3 bases at J, with 10 bases between. The CDR3 loop reads CASSLLDYTGELFF. Here the CDR3 DNA reads TGTGCCAGCAGCCTCCTAGACTACACCGGGGAGCTGTTTTTT.

The gene calls are TRBV7-2 and TRBJ1-1, with D maybe TRBD1 (5 bases). The germline V and J ends were trimmed by 1 base and 3 bases, with 9 bases remaining between them. Germline lookup yields CDR1 SGHTA and CDR2 FQGNSA. This CDR3 contains 14 residues. The CDR3 nucleotides are TGTGCCAGCAGCTTAGGGGGGAGGTACACTGAAGCTTTCTTT. Protein: CASSLGGRYTEAFF.

This clone has only one observation. The chain joins TRBV6-4 to TRBJ2-5; 10 nucleotides align to TRBD2. This CDR3 has 17 amino acids. The germline V gene has CDR1 MRHNA and CDR2 SNTAGT. After removal of 0 bases from V and 1 base from J, the junction contained 5 bases not matched to a gene. For the CDR3, the DNA is TGTGCCAGCAGTGACTCGTCGCTAGCGGGGGCCCAAGAGACCCAGTACTTC. This gives the protein CASSDSSLAGAQETQYF.

The rearrangement uses TRBV6-5 and TRBJ1-1; no firm D call. V gave up 7 bases and J gave up 5 bases, with 14 bases separating them. The CDR3 covers 13 residues. CDR1 is MNHEY and CDR2 is SVGAGI in the germline V gene. CDR3: CASTQWSGTEAFF. Written as DNA, the CDR3 is TGTGCCAGCACCCAATGGTCGGGGACTGAAGCTTTCTTT.

V usage is TRBV28 and J usage is TRBJ1-5; D gene unclear. The CDR3 runs 14 residues. CDR1 is MDHEN, CDR2 SYDVKM, per germline. Trimming shortened V by 6 bases and J by 6 bases, and 15 bases separated the two germline ends. The CDR3 is CASRISFGRQPQHF. CDR3 bases: TGTGCCAGCAGAATAAGTTTCGGTCGTCAGCCCCAGCATTTT.

The gene calls are TRBV30 and TRBJ1-1, with 8 bases identical to TRBD1. CDR1 GTSNPN and CDR2 SVGIG come from the germline V gene (reference sequence). The trim removed 5 bases at V and 0 bases at J, leaving 2 bases unmatched. The CDR3 totals 13 residues. The CDR3 coding sequence is TGTGCCTGGCAGGGACAGGTGAACACTGAAGCTTTCTTT. Its translation is CAWQGQVNTEAFF. The full variable domain, with the rest looked up from reference TRBV30 and TRBJ1-1, is SQTIHQWPATLVQPVGSPLSLECTVEGTSNPNLYWYRQAAGRGLQLLFYSVGIGQISSEVPQNLSASRPQDRQFILSSKKLLLSDSGFYLCAWQGQVNTEAFFGQGTRLTVV.

This rearrangement joins TRBV28 to TRBJ1-1, with D tentatively TRBD1 (5 bases). V was trimmed by 3 bases and J by 1 base, leaving 9 bases between them. Germline V gene lookup returns CDR1 MDHEN and CDR2 SYDVKM. There are 14 residues in the CDR3. The CDR3 here is CASSFGGPNTEAFF. In DNA, the CDR3 is TGTGCCAGCAGTTTCGGGGGACCGAACACTGAAGCTTTCTTT.

The chain employs TRBV11-1 and TRBJ1-2, with 7 bases that match TRBD1. This CDR3 comprises 15 residues. Germline V lookup: CDR1 SGHAT, CDR2 FQDESV (reference sequence). Trimming at V came to 1 base and at J to 4 bases, leaving 6 bases not matched to a gene. CDR3 bases: TGTGCCAGCAGCTTAGAGAGGGGGCCGTTCTATGGCTACACCTTC. It encodes CASSLERGPFYGYTF.

V gene TRBV29-1 combines with J gene TRBJ2-5, with D possibly being TRBD1 (5 bases). Trimming removed 6 bases at V and 4 bases at J, with 9 bases between. CDR1 and CDR2 from the germline V gene are SQVTM and ANQGSEA. The CDR3 has 11 residues. CDR3 bases: TGCAGCGTCCAAGACAGAGAGACCCAGTACTTC. This sequence encodes CSVQDRETQYF.

The chain carries TRBV4-1 and TRBJ2-7, with 14 bases matching TRBD2. Germline loops: CDR1 MGHRA, CDR2 YSYEKL. This CDR3 is 15 amino acids long. V shed 3 bases and J 6 bases; nucleotides not matched to a gene: 4. The CDR3 region is CASSQEGLAGVEQYF. The CDR3 DNA reads as TGCGCCAGCAGCCAGGAGGGACTAGCGGGAGTCGAGCAGTACTTC.

The chain recombines TRBV28 with TRBJ1-6; D gene unclear. In germline, CDR1 is MDHEN, CDR2 SYDVKM. The CDR3 is 15 amino acids. The V and J ends lost 8 bases and 0 bases respectively, with 11 bases between them. CDR3 nucleotides: TGTGCCAGCTTTGGCGGGAGCTCCTATAATTCACCCCTCCACTTT. Its protein product is CASFGGSSYNSPLHF.

V usage is TRBV5-1 and J usage is TRBJ1-1; the D gene is possibly TRBD1 (6 bases). The germline V and J ends were trimmed by 2 bases and 7 bases, with 12 bases remaining between them. Germline values: CDR1 SGHRS, CDR2 YFSETQ. CDR3 length: 13 amino acids. The CDR3 nucleotides read TGCGCCAGCAGCTTAACTGGACAGAGTGAAGCTTTCTTT. Protein product: CASSLTGQSEAFF.

The rearrangement joins TRBV14 to TRBJ2-3; D perhaps matches TRBD2 (6 bases). Trimming took off 8 bases at V and 5 bases at J, with 17 bases between the two ends. Germline V CDR1 and CDR2: SGHDN, FVKESK. The CDR3 contains 14 residues. CDR3 sequence reads: CASSLAYVKDTQYF. The DNA for the CDR3 is TGTGCCAGCTCCCTAGCGTATGTTAAAGATACGCAGTATTTT.

The V and J genes are TRBV6-2 or TRBV6-3 and TRBJ2-5, with D possibly TRBD2 on 6 matching bases. The CDR3 has 15 residues. Germline loops: CDR1 MNHEY, CDR2 SVGEGT. The V and J ends lost 6 bases and 0 bases respectively, with 14 bases between them. The CDR3 bases are TGTGCCAGCAGCCCGCGCGGGGCGGACCAAGAGACCCAGTACTTC. This translates into CASSPRGADQETQYF.

V usage is TRBV7-9 and J usage is TRBJ1-1, with 8 nucleotides matching TRBD1. The CDR3 length is 15 residues. The germline V gene has CDR1 SEHNR and CDR2 FQNEAQ (reference sequence). J lost 4 bases, V lost 5 bases, and 9 bases had no gene match. CDR3: CASSLMGTGGTEAFF. The CDR3 DNA reads TGTGCCAGCAGCCTAATGGGGACAGGTGGCACTGAAGCTTTCTTT. Full variable domain (missing parts from reference TRBV7-9 and TRBJ1-1): DTGVSQNPRHKITKRGQNVTFRCDPISEHNRLYWYRQTLGQGPEFLTYFQNEAQLEKSRLLSDRFSAERPKGSFSTLEIQRTEQGDSAMYLCASSLMGTGGTEAFFGQGTRLTVV.

This clone was seen a single time. V gene TRBV4-3 combines with J gene TRBJ2-3; 9 positions agree with TRBD1. Trimming took 4 bases from V and 3 from J; bases not matched to a gene: 5. CDR1 and CDR2 from the germline V gene are LGHNA and YSLEER. The CDR3 loop spans 15 amino acids. Here the CDR3 reads CASSPGQGITDTQYF. In DNA, the CDR3 is TGCGCCAGCAGCCCGGGACAGGGAATAACAGATACGCAGTATTTT.

The chain uses TRBV12-3 or TRBV12-4 and TRBJ1-2, with TRBD1 matching 9 bases. This CDR3 has 12 residues. The ends lost 8 bases at V and 6 bases at J; junction bases unmatched: 4. The CDR3 loop reads CASLQGANGYTF. The CDR3 coding sequence is TGTGCCAGCCTACAGGGGGCAAATGGCTACACCTTC.

Concerning this clone: Other DNA sequences in the same sample also yield this CDR3. The V gene is TRBV18, the J gene TRBJ1-1, with 8 bases fitting TRBD1. The germline V gene encodes CDR1 KGHSH and CDR2 LQKENI. Unmatched junction bases numbered 3, after V lost 6 bases and J lost 0 bases. This CDR3 region has 14 residues. DNA for the CDR3: TGTGCCAGCTCGCGGGACAGGCTGAACACTGAAGCTTTCTTT. Translated: CASSRDRLNTEAFF.

For the CDR3, the DNA is TGTGCCAGCAATAGAGGACAGGGGAACTATGGCTACACCTTC. Residues: CASNRGQGNYGYTF. This sequence joins TRBV6-5 and TRBJ1-2, with TRBD1 matching over 9 bases. From germline, CDR1 is MNHEY and CDR2 SVGAGI. V trimming: 7 bases; J trimming: 2 bases; junction bases outside the gene matches: 5. CDR3 length equals 14 residues.

The chain couples TRBV2 to TRBJ1-1, with 8 nucleotides matching TRBD1. The ends lost 5 bases at V and 1 base at J; junction bases unmatched: 6. Germline assignment: CDR1 SNHLY and CDR2 FYNNEI. CDR3 length: 15 amino acids. CDR3: CASSWGQEENTEAFF. DNA of the CDR3: TGTGCCAGCAGTTGGGGACAGGAGGAGAACACTGAAGCTTTCTTT.

This clone was observed a single time. CDR3 in amino acids: CASSDTPTGPGYGYTF. For the CDR3, the DNA is TGTGCCAGCAGTGACACACCGACAGGGCCGGGCTATGGCTACACCTTC. The chain has TRBV6-4 and TRBJ1-2, with TRBD1 matching over 7 bases. Germline CDR1 and CDR2: MRHNA and SNTAGT. CDR3 length: 16 residues. V dropped 2 bases and J dropped 4; count of bases not matched to a gene: 10.

The genes are TRBV10-3 and TRBJ1-5; D unclear. Germline V gene sequence: CDR1 ENHRY, CDR2 SYGVKD. This CDR3 is built from 15 residues. V lost 2 bases, J lost 0 bases, and 8 bases lay in between. Here the CDR3 reads CAISEADYSNQPQHF. Here the CDR3 DNA reads TGTGCCATCAGTGAGGCAGACTATAGCAATCAGCCCCAGCATTTT.

Points on this clone: The junction and the germline gene differ at one end; a read error may be behind it. The chain recombines TRBV7-7 with TRBJ2-7; a weak D match, TRBD1 (7 bases). Germline CDR1 reads SSHAT; CDR2 reads FNYEAQ (reference sequence). CDR3 length: 14 amino acids. The CDR3 coding sequence is TGTGCTAGCAGCTTAAGGGCAGGGGGGAACGAGCAGTACTTC. Amino acid sequence: CASSLRAGGNEQYF.

The chain employs TRBV6-2 or TRBV6-3 and TRBJ2-5, with TRBD1 as a possible D gene (6 bases). Germline CDR1 and CDR2: MNHEY and SVGEGT. The CDR3 length is 15 residues. V was pared by 0 bases and J by 5 bases, with 13 bases between. The CDR3 spells CASSYSAGVAETQYF. In DNA form, the CDR3 reads TGTGCCAGCAGTTACTCGGCAGGGGTTGCGGAGACCCAGTACTTC.

The V and J genes are TRBV4-3 and TRBJ2-7; TRBD1 might be the D (5 bases). Trimming cost V 0 bases and J 0 bases, with 9 bases left between them. The CDR3 length is 15 residues. Germline V CDR1 and CDR2: LGHNA, YSLEER. Here the CDR3 DNA reads TGCGCCAGCAGCCAAGATAGGGGCTACTCCTACGAGCAGTACTTC. Translating it yields CASSQDRGYSYEQYF.

This chain uses TRBV7-9 with TRBJ2-7; 12 bases are shared with TRBD1. There are 14 residues in the CDR3. V lost 6 bases and J lost 3; bases outside the gene matches: 3. In germline, CDR1 is SEHNR, CDR2 FQNEAQ (reference sequence). The CDR3 loop reads CASRGDRGLYEQYF. Written as DNA, the CDR3 is TGTGCCAGCAGAGGGGACAGGGGGCTCTACGAGCAGTACTTC.